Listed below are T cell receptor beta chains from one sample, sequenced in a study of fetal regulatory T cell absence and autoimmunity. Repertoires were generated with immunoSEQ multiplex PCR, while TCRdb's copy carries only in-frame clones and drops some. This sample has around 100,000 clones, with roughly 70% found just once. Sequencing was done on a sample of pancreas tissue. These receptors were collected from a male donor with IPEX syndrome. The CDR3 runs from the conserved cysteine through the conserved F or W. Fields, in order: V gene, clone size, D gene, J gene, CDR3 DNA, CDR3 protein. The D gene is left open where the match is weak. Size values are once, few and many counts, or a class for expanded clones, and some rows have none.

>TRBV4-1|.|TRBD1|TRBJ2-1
TGCGCCAGCAGCCCGACAGGGGGGGCCATGAATGAGCAGTTCTTC
CASSPTGGAMNEQFF
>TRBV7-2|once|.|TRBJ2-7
TGTGCCAGCGCCATTACTCCGGACAGACACGTAGAGCAGTACTTC
CASAITPDRHVEQYF
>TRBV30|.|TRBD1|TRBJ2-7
TGTGCCTGGAGGACTTGGACAGGGCCCTCCTACGAGCAGTACTTC
CAWRTWTGPSYEQYF
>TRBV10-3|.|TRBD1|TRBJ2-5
TGTGCCATCAGTGATGCTCCCTTAAGCAGGGGGCAAGAGACCCAGTACTTC
CAISDAPLSRGQETQYF
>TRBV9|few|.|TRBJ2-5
TGTGCCAGCAGCGTAGCACAGACTAGGGTAGAATTAAAGACCCAGTACTTC
CASSVAQTRVELKTQYF
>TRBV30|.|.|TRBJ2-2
TGTGCCTGGAGTGGCAGGGCGACCGGGGAGCTGTTTTTT
CAWSGRATGELFF
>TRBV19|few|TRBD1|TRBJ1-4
TGTGCCAGTAGTACACGGGACAGCTATGAAAAACTGTTTTTT
CASSTRDSYEKLFF
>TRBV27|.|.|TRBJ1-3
TGTGCCAGCAGTTTATCAATCTCTGGAAACACCATATATTTT
CASSLSISGNTIYF
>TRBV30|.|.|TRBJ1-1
TGTGCCTGGAGTGGGGCTGGGTACACTGAAGCTTTCTTT
CAWSGAGYTEAFF
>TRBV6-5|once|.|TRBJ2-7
TGTGCCAGCAGTTACTTCCGGGGCTCCTACGAGCAGTACTTC
CASSYFRGSYEQYF
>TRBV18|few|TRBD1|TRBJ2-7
TGTGCCAGCTCACCGGGACAGTTACACGAGCAGTACTTC
CASSPGQLHEQYF
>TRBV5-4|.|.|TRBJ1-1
TGTGCCAGCAGCGCTCGGGACATTGAAGCTTTCTTT
CASSARDIEAFF
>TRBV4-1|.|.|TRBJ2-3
TGCGCCAGCAGCCAAGATTTGGGCTCCACAGATACGCAGTATTTT
CASSQDLGSTDTQYF
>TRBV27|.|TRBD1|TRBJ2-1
TGTGCCAGCAGTCCGGACAGGGGGTCCCACAATGAGCAGTTCTTC
CASSPDRGSHNEQFF
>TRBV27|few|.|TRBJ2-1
TGTGCCAGCAGTTTAGGAAGGGGAAACAATGAGCAGTTCTTC
CASSLGRGNNEQFF
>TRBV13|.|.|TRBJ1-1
TGTGCCAGCAGCTTAGGGCAGGGATTGACTGAAGCTTTCTTT
CASSLGQGLTEAFF
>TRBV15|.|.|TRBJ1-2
TGTGCCACCAGCAGAGCAGGGGACTATGGCTACACCTTC
CATSRAGDYGYTF
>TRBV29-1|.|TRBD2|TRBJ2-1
TGCAGCGTTGAAGACACTACCGGGACTAGCGGAGTTATCAATGAGCAGTTCTTC
CSVEDTTGTSGVINEQFF
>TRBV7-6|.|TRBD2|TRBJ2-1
TGTGCCAGCAGCTTAGGTCATAGCGGGAGATACAATGAGCAGTTCTTC
CASSLGHSGRYNEQFF
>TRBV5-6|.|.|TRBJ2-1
TGTGCCAGCAGCTTAGGTCCCGGGAGTCAGTACAATGAGCAGTTCTTC
CASSLGPGSQYNEQFF
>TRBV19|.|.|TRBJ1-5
TGTGCCAGTAGGACAGGCAATCAGCCCCAGCATTTT
CASRTGNQPQHF
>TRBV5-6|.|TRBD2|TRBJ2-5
TGTGCCAGCAGCGCCCGACTAGCGGGGGGGTTTGAGACCCAGTACTTC
CASSARLAGGFETQYF
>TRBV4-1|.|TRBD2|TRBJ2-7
TGCGCCAGCAGCCAAACTAGCGGGAGAACCTACGAGCAGTACTTC
CASSQTSGRTYEQYF
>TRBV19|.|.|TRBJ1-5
TGTGCCAGTAGTGCCCCTTGGACAGTATCCAGCAATCAGCCCCAGCATTTT
CASSAPWTVSSNQPQHF
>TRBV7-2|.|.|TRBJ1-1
TGTGCCAGCAGCCCAGGAAGGTTCGGGACTGAAGCTTTCTTT
CASSPGRFGTEAFF
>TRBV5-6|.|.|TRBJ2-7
TGTGCCAGCAGCTTGGGACCGAGCCCAACCTACGAGCAGTACTTC
CASSLGPSPTYEQYF
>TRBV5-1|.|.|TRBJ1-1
TGCGCCAGCAGCTTCGGGAACACTGAAGCTTTCTTT
CASSFGNTEAFF
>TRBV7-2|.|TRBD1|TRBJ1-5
TGTGCCAGCAGCTTAGCCGGACAGGGCGGCCAGCATTTT
CASSLAGQGGQHF
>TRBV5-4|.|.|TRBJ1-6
TGTGCCAGCAGCTATAGCAGGGGAGAAGCCTATAATTCACCCCTCCACTTT
CASSYSRGEAYNSPLHF
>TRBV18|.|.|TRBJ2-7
TGTGCCAGCTCACCAAGCGCTCAGGGCTACGAGCAGTACTTC
CASSPSAQGYEQYF
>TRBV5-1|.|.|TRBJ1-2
TGCGCCAGCAGCTTGGCCAGTCCAGGAGCGAGGGGCTACACCTTC
CASSLASPGARGYTF
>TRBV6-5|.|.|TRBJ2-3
TGTGCCAGTTCTTACCAAGGGCGCACAGATACGCAGTATTTT
CASSYQGRTDTQYF
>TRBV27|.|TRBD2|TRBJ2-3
TGTGCCAGCAGCCCCTGGGCTAGCGGGAGACCCCCGGGCACAGATACGCAGTATTTT
CASSPWASGRPPGTDTQYF
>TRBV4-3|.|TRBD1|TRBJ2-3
TGCGCCAGCAGCCAACCGGGACAGGGCCCAGATACGCAGTATTTT
CASSQPGQGPDTQYF
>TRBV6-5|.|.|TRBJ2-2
TGTGCCAGCAGTTACGCAAACAGGAACACCGGGGAGCTGTTTTTT
CASSYANRNTGELFF
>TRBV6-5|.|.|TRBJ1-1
TGTGCCAGCAGTTACTCGAGAGGGAAGAACACTGAAGCTTTCTTT
CASSYSRGKNTEAFF
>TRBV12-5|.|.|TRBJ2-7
TGTGCTAGTGCCGGCTCCTACGAGCAGTACTTC
CASAGSYEQYF
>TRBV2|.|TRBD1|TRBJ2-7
TGTGCCAGCATTTACGGACCGCGGGACAGGGGCAACGAGCAGTACTTC
CASIYGPRDRGNEQYF
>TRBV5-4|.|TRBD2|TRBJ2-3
TGTGCCAGCAGCGGGTGGACTAGCGGGGGGCTAGATACGCAGTATTTT
CASSGWTSGGLDTQYF
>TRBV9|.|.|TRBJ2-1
TGTGCCAGCAGCGCGAGGGCGGGGCCCATTTGGGAGCAGTTCTTC
CASSARAGPIWEQFF
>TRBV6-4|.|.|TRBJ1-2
TGTGCCAGCAGTGACAGGGGAGGTGGTAGGGGCTACACCTTC
CASSDRGGGRGYTF